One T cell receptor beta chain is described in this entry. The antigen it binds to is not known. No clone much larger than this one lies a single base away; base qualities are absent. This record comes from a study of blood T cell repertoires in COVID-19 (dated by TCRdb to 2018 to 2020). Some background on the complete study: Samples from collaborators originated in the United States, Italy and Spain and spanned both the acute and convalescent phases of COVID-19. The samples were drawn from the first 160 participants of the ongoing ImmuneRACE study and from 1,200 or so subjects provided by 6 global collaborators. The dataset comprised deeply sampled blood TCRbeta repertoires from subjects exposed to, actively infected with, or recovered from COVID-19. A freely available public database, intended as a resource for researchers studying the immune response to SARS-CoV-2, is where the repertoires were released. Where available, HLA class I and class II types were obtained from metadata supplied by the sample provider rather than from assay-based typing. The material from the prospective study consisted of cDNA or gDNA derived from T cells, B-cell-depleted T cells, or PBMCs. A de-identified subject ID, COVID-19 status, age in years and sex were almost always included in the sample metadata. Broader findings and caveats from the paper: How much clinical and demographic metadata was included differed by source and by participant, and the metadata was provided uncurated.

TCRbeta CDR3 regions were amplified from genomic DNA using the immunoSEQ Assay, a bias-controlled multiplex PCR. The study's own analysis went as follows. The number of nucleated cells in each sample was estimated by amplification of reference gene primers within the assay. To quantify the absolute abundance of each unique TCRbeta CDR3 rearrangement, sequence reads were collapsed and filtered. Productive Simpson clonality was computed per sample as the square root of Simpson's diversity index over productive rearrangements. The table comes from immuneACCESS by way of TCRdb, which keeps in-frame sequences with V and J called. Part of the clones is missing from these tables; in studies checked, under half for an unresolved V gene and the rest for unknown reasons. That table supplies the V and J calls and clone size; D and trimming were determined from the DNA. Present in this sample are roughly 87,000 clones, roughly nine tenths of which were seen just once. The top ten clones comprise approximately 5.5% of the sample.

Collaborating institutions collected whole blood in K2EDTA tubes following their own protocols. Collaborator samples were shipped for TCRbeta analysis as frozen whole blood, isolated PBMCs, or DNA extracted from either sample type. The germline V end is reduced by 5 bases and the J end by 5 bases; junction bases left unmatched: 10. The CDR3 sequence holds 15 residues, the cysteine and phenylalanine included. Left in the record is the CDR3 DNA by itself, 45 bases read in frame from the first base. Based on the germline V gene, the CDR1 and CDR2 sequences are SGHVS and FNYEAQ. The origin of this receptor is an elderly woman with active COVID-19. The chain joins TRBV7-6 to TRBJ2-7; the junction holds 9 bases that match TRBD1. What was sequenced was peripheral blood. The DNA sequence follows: TGTGCCAGCAGCGGACCCGGGACAGGGAACCACGAGCAGTACTTC. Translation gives CASSGPGTGNHEQYF.